This record covers a single T cell receptor (beta chain). Antigen specificity is unknown. This CDR3 has 14 amino acids. The germline V gene encodes CDR1 LGHDT and CDR2 YNNKEL (reference sequence). These data originate in a study of T cells expressing NK-cell markers. Turning to the study itself: Within the sequenced cohort of eight donors, seven exhibited HCMV seropositivity and one was seronegative.

Study results and limitations: The CD3+CD56-NKG2C+ fraction was also led by these clonotypes in a few donors.

TCRdb reprocessed the 5' RACE reads, keeping one entry per CDR3 protein, no DNA. Its table records fewer than 300,000 distinct CDR3 sequences. The sequenced sample was blood T cells: a sorted CD56 or NKG2C T cell subset, CD4+ or CD8+ T cells, or bulk PBMC T cells (not recorded which). J is TRBJ2-5 and V is TRBV3-1; TCRdb lists TRBD2, though no DNA is available to test this call. This clonotype was obtained from a woman aged 18 to 75 in good health. The CDR3 is CASSDLAGQETQYF.